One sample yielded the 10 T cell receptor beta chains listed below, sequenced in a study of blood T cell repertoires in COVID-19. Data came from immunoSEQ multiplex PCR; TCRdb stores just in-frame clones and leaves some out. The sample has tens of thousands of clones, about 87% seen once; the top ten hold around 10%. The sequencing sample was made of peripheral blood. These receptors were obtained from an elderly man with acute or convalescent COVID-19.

CDR3 in DNA: TGTGCCAGCAGCACTTTTGCCTCTGGAAACACCATATATTTT. Translated, it gives CASSTFASGNTIYF. The genes are TRBV9 and TRBJ1-3; D is undetermined. Trimming left V 4 bases short and J 0 bases short, with 8 bases between. Germline assignment: CDR1 SGDLS and CDR2 YYNGEE. This CDR3 is 14 amino acids long.

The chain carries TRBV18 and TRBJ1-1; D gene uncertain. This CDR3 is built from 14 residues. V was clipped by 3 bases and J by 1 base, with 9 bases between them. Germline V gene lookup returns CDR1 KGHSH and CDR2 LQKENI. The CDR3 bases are TGTGCCAGCTCACCGGACTTAGAGAACACTGAAGCTTTCTTT. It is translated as CASSPDLENTEAFF.

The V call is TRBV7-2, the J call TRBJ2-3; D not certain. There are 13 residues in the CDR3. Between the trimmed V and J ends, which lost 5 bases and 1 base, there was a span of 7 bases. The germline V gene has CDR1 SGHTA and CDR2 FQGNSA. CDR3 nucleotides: TGTGCCAGCAGCACCACAGGCACAGATACGCAGTATTTT. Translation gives CASSTTGTDTQYF.

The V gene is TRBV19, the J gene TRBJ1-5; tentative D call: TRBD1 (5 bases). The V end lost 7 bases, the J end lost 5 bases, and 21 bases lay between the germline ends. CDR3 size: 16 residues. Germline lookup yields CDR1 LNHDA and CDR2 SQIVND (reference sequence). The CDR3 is CASTERRAGNYQPQHF. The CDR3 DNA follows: TGTGCCAGTACTGAGAGGAGGGCAGGGAACTATCAGCCCCAGCATTTT.

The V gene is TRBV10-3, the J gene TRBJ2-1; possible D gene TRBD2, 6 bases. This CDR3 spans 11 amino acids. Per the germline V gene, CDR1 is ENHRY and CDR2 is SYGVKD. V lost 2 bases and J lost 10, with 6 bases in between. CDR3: CAISEAGEQFF. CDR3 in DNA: TGTGCCATCAGTGAGGCGGGAGAGCAGTTCTTC.

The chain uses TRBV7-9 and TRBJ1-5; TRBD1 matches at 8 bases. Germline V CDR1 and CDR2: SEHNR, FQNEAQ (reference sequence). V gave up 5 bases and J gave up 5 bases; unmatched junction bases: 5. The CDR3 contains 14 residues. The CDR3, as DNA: TGTGCCAGCAGCCTCGACAGGGGAGATCAGCCCCAGCATTTT. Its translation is CASSLDRGDQPQHF.

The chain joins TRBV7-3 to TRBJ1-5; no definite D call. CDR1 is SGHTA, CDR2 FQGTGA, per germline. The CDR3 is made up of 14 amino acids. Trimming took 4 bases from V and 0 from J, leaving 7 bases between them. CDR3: CASSSLDSNQPQHF. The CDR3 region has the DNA TGTGCCAGCAGCTCACTCGATAGCAATCAGCCCCAGCATTTT.

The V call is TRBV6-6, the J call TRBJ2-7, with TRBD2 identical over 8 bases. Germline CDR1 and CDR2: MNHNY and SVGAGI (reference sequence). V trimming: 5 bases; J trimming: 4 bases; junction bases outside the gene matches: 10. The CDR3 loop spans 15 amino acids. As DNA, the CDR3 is TGTGCCAGCAGTCCACCGGGGGGGAAAGGGTACGAGCAGTACTTC. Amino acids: CASSPPGGKGYEQYF.

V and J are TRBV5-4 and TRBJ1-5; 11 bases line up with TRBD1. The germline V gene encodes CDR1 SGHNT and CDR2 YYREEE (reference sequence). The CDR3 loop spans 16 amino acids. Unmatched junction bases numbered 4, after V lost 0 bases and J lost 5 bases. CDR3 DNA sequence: TGTGCCAGCAGCTTGGGGCCGGGACAGGGGGATCAGCCCCAGCATTTT. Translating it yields CASSLGPGQGDQPQHF. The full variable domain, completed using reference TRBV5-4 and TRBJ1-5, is ETGVTQSPTHLIKTRGQQVTLRCSSQSGHNTVSWYQQALGQGPQFIFQYYREEENGRGNFPPRFSGLQFPNYSSELNVNALELDDSALYLCASSLGPGQGDQPQHFGDGTRLSIL.

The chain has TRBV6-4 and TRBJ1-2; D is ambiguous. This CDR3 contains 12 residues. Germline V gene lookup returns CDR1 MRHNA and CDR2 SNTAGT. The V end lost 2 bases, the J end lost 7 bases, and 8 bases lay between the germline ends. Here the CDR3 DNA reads TGTGCCAGCAGTGACAGCTCGGGTGGCTACACCTTC. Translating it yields CASSDSSGGYTF.